The 3 T cell receptor beta chains below come from one sample, sequenced in a study of cytomegalovirus exposure and HLA in healthy donors. The PCR was carried out with 60 Vbeta primers and 13 Jbeta primers. Profiling relied on immunoSEQ multiplex PCR, and the TCRdb table lists in-frame clones only, not all of them. The repertoire holds some 200,000 clones, around four fifths seen once, with about 3% in the top ten. The sample was PBMCs. These receptors all stem from a woman aged 40 to 50 in good health and CMV-seronegative.

V and J are TRBV12-2 and TRBJ2-7; the DNA was not compared with TRBD2, the D call given in the table. TRBV12-2 is tagged as a pseudogene. The length of the CDR3 is 16 residues. CDR3 protein: CASRPSPGPITYEQYF. CDR3 nucleotides: TGTGCAAGTCGCCCCTCCCCGGGTCCTATTACCTACGAGCAGTACTTC.

The chain combines TRBV5-1 with TRBJ1-2; D gene unclear. The germline V gene has CDR1 SGHRS and CDR2 YFSETQ. The germline V and J ends were trimmed by 0 bases and 4 bases, with 13 bases remaining between them. The CDR3 is 15 amino acids. DNA for the CDR3: TGCGCCAGCAGCTTGGGCGCAGGTTCCTCCTATGGCTACACCTTC. This encodes CASSLGAGSSYGYTF.

The genes are TRBV5-1 and TRBJ2-7; 10 nucleotides line up with TRBD2. Germline V gene lookup returns CDR1 SGHRS and CDR2 YFSETQ. This CDR3 is built from 17 residues. V lost 3 bases, J lost 6 bases, and 15 bases stayed unmatched. For the CDR3, the DNA is TGCGCCAGCAGCTCAAATATTCCTAGCGGGAGTCCCCCCGAGCAGTACTTC. This sequence encodes CASSSNIPSGSPPEQYF.